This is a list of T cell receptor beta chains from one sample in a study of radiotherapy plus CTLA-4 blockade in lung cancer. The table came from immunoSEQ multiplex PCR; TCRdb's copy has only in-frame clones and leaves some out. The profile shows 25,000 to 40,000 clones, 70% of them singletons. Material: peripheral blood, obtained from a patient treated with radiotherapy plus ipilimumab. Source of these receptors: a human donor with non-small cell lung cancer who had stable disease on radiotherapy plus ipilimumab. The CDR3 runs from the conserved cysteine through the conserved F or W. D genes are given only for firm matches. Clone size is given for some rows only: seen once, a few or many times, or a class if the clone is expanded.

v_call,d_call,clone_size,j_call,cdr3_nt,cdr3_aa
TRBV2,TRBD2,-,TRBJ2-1,TGTGCCAGCAAGGGCAGAGTGTTGGGAGGGTACAATGAGCAGTTCTTC,CASKGRVLGGYNEQFF
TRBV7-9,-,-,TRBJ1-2,TGTGCCAGCAGCTTCCGGGACAAGGAGATCTATGGCTACACCTTC,CASSFRDKEIYGYTF
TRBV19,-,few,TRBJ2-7,TGTGCCAGTAGTACCTCAAGTACCGGCTACGAGCAGTACTTC,CASSTSSTGYEQYF
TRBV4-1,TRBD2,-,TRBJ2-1,TGCGCCAGCAGCCAACCCAGGGCGGGAGGGAGCTCCTACAATGAGCAGTTCTTC,CASSQPRAGGSSYNEQFF
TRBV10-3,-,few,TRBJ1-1,TGTGCCATCAGTGAAGTAGAGGGCGGGCCAGCTTTCTTT,CAISEVEGGPAFF
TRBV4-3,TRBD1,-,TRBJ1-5,TGCGCCAGCAGCCAAGAAGGCGCAGGGGGATGGGGCAATCAGCCCCAGCATTTT,CASSQEGAGGWGNQPQHF
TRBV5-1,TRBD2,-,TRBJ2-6,TGCGCCAGCAGCCCAAACCTCAGACTAGCGGGAGAACCTGGGGCCAACGTCCTGACTTTC,CASSPNLRLAGEPGANVLTF
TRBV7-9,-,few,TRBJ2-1,TGTGCCAGCAGATCCCGGGAGTACAATGAGCAGTTCTTC,CASRSREYNEQFF
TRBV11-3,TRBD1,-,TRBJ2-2,TGTGCCAGTACAGGGGTCGCGAACACCGGGGAGCTGTTTTTT,CASTGVANTGELFF
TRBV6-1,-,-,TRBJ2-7,TGTGCCAGCAGTTTCCAGGGCTACGAGCAGTACTTC,CASSFQGYEQYF
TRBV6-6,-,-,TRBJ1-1,TGTGCCAGCAGTTTCCTGGCCGTGAACACTGAAGCTTTCTTT,CASSFLAVNTEAFF
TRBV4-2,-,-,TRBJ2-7,TGTGCCAGCAGCCAACAGGGTTACGAGCAGTACTTC,CASSQQGYEQYF
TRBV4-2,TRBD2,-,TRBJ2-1,TGTGCCAGCAGCCAAGATAGGAGGGAGGGTCGGTGGAGGGAGCAGTTCTTC,CASSQDRREGRWREQFF
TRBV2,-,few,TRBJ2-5,TGTGCCAGCAGTGATCCAATCCTACAGATACAAGAGACCCAGTACTTC,CASSDPILQIQETQYF
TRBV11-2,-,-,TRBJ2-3,TGTGCCAGCAGCTTAGATGTTGGGGTTGGGGATACGCAGTATTTT,CASSLDVGVGDTQYF
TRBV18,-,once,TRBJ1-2,TGTGCCAGCTCCCCCATCGCAGGCCTCAACTATGGCTACACCTTC,CASSPIAGLNYGYTF
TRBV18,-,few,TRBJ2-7,TGTGCCAGCTCACCACGTTTTGACGAGCAGTACTTC,CASSPRFDEQYF
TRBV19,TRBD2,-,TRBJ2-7,TGTGCCAGTAGCCGACTAGCGGGAACGTCCTACGAGCAGTACTTC,CASSRLAGTSYEQYF
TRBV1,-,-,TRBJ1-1,TGCACCAGAGGACCACTCCTGAACACTGAAGCTTTCTTT,CTRGPLLNTEAFF
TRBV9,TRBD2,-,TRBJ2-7,TGTGCCAGCAGCGTAGATCTGACTAGCGGCTACGAGCAGTACTTC,CASSVDLTSGYEQYF
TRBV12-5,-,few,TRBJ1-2,TGTGCTAGTGTCCCGGGAGACTATGGCTACACCTTC,CASVPGDYGYTF
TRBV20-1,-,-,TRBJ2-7,TGCAGTGATAATGGCGAGCAGTACTTC,CSDNGEQYF
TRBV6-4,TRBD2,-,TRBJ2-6,TGTGCCAGCAGTGCCTTAGCGGGAGGGCCCCGCGTCCTGACTTTC,CASSALAGGPRVLTF
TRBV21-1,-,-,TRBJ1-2,TGTGCCAGCAGCTATGGCTACACCTTC,CASSYGYTF
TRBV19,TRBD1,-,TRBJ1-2,TGTGCCAGTAGAAAACCGGGACAGACACACTATGGCTACACCTTC,CASRKPGQTHYGYTF
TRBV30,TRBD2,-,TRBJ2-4,TGTGCCTGGAGTAGCGGGGTAATAGCCAAAAACATTCAGTACTTC,CAWSSGVIAKNIQYF
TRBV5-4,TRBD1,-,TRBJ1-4,TGTGCCAGCAGCTTGTCGGGGACAGGACAAGAAAAACTGTTTTTT,CASSLSGTGQEKLFF
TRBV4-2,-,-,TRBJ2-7,TGTGCCAGCAGCCAAGATCTGCCCCACGAGCAGTACTTC,CASSQDLPHEQYF